These 15 T cell receptor beta chains came from one sample sequenced in a study of T-cell memory formation after mild COVID-19. TCRdb redid the calling of the 5' RACE reads with MiXCR, one entry per CDR3 protein. The sample lists about 390,000 distinct CDR3 sequences, approximately 15% seen once, with roughly 21% in the top ten. The source material was PBMCs or a T cell subset sorted from them (not recorded which). These receptors came from a man aged 18 to 29 who had mild COVID-19 (a few samples of this study predate the infection). Cell type and time point are not known.

The chain uses TRBV20-1 and TRBJ2-3; TRBD2 aligns across 7 bases. Germline values: CDR1 DFQATT, CDR2 SNEGSKA (reference sequence). The CDR3 consists of 14 residues. V lost 3 bases, J lost 3 bases, and 6 bases stayed unmatched. The CDR3 loop is CSASAASGTDTQYF. The CDR3 DNA sequence: TGCAGTGCTAGTGCGGCTAGCGGAACAGATACGCAGTATTTT.

The genes are TRBV10-1 and TRBJ2-3; TRBD1 agrees at 9 bases. In germline, CDR1 is WNHNN, CDR2 SYGVQD (reference sequence). V gave up 7 bases and J gave up 4 bases; unmatched junction bases: 3. The CDR3 has 13 residues. In DNA form, the CDR3 reads TGCGCCAGCACCCGGGACAGGGCAGATACGCAGTATTTT. Translated: CASTRDRADTQYF.

V usage is TRBV27 and J usage is TRBJ1-2, with D possibly TRBD1 on 6 matching bases. The germline V gene has CDR1 MNHEY and CDR2 SMNVEV (reference sequence). The CDR3 consists of 11 residues. Trimming took 10 bases from V and 7 from J, leaving 13 bases between them. The DNA for the CDR3 is TGTGCCAATTTAACAGGGTCTGGCTACACCTTC. Encoded protein: CANLTGSGYTF.

The rearrangement joins TRBV19 to TRBJ2-3; D unresolved. The CDR3 length is 15 residues. V gave up 3 bases and J gave up 2 bases, with 12 bases separating them. Germline V gene data show CDR1 as LNHDA and CDR2 as SQIVND (reference sequence). CDR3 in DNA: TGTGCCAGTAGTATTAGTCACGCGGACACAGATACGCAGTATTTT. This gives the protein CASSISHADTDTQYF.

This clonotype was picked up a small number of times. The rearrangement joins TRBV15 to TRBJ2-3; weak D call: TRBD2 (5 bases). V lost 0 bases to trimming and J lost 5 bases, with 18 bases between them. This CDR3 contains 17 residues. CDR1 is LNHNV and CDR2 is YYDKDF in the germline V gene (reference sequence). The CDR3 DNA sequence: TGTGCCACCAGCAGAGACCTCAAGCGGACCTCAGGAGATACGCAGTATTTT. This encodes CATSRDLKRTSGDTQYF.

This clonotype was seen more than once but under ten times. V gene TRBV7-2 combines with J gene TRBJ2-5, with 7 bases that match TRBD2. Trimming cost V 4 bases and J 9 bases; bases outside gene matches: 11. The CDR3 sequence is 14 residues long. Germline-derived CDR1 and CDR2 are SGHTA and FQGNSA. CDR3 residues: CASSSLAAVKPQYF. In DNA form, the CDR3 reads TGTGCCAGCAGCTCCCTAGCGGCGGTGAAGCCCCAGTACTTC.

The chain employs TRBV7-2 and TRBJ1-2; 9 nucleotides line up with TRBD1. V shed 3 bases and J 7 bases; nucleotides not matched to a gene: 6. Germline V CDR1 and CDR2: SGHTA, FQGNSA. The CDR3 is made up of 14 amino acids. CDR3 in amino acids: CASSFTGTGTGYTF. The CDR3 region has the DNA TGTGCCAGCAGCTTTACCGGGACAGGGACTGGCTACACCTTC.

The V gene is TRBV20-1, the J gene TRBJ1-1; D might be TRBD1 (5 bases). The CDR3 is 15 amino acids. Trimming took 2 bases from V and 0 from J, leaving 13 bases between them. Germline V gene data show CDR1 as DFQATT and CDR2 as SNEGSKA (reference sequence). CDR3 amino acids: CSARKLGEVNTEAFF. The CDR3 nucleotides read TGCAGTGCTAGAAAATTGGGGGAGGTGAACACTGAAGCTTTCTTT.

This clonotype was observed a handful of times. This rearrangement joins TRBV6-5 to TRBJ1-1, with TRBD1 identical over 10 bases. CDR1 is MNHEY and CDR2 is SVGAGI in the germline V gene. J lost 1 base, V lost 1 base, and 3 bases had no gene match. The CDR3 totals 16 residues. The CDR3 sequence: CASSYLGQGKNTEAFF. In nucleotides, the CDR3 is TGTGCCAGCAGTTACTTGGGACAGGGGAAGAACACTGAAGCTTTCTTT.

In its sample, this clonotype was seen a few times. The chain combines TRBV7-3 with TRBJ1-6; TRBD1 is a possible D gene (6 bases). The V end was cut by 5 bases, the J end by 10 bases, with 9 bases between. Germline values: CDR1 SGHTA, CDR2 FQGTGA. The CDR3 is 12 amino acids. The CDR3 sequence is CASSEGDSPLHF. In DNA, the CDR3 is TGTGCCAGCAGCGAGGGGGACTCACCCCTCCACTTT.

The chain joins TRBV6-2 or TRBV6-3 to TRBJ2-3, with TRBD2 matching 9 bases. Germline V CDR1 and CDR2: MNHEY, SVGEGT. The CDR3 consists of 15 residues. The ends lost 2 bases at V and 6 bases at J; junction bases unmatched: 6. The DNA of the CDR3 is TGTGCCAGCAGTTACCGAGTAGCGGGGGCGGATACGCAGTATTTT. It translates to CASSYRVAGADTQYF.

The sample holds one count of this clonotype. The rearrangement links TRBV11-2 to TRBJ1-4; tentative D call: TRBD1 (5 bases). The germline CDR1 and CDR2 sequences are SGHAT and FQNNGV. The CDR3 covers 12 residues. V dropped 5 bases and J dropped 10 bases, with 11 bases sitting between them. CDR3 nucleotides: TGTGCCAGCAGCCCCGGTGGGGGAAAACTGTTTTTT. Translating gives CASSPGGGKLFF.

The chain carries TRBV7-2 and TRBJ1-2; perhaps TRBD1 as D (6 bases). Germline lookup yields CDR1 SGHTA and CDR2 FQGNSA. The CDR3 has 14 amino acids. V was clipped by 1 base and J by 2 bases, with 8 bases between them. Here the CDR3 reads CASSLGTANYGYTF. CDR3 nucleotides: TGTGCCAGCAGCTTAGGGACAGCAAACTATGGCTACACCTTC.

The V gene is TRBV6-5, the J gene TRBJ1-2, with 7 bases aligning to TRBD1. Germline CDR1 MNHEY, CDR2 SVGAGI. The length of the CDR3 is 15 residues. V gave up 0 bases and J gave up 5 bases; unmatched junction bases: 6. CDR3 loop: CASSYSGGGAYGYTF. In DNA form, the CDR3 reads TGTGCCAGCAGTTACTCGGGAGGGGGCGCATATGGCTACACCTTC.

In its sample, this clonotype was seen a few times. The chain couples TRBV3-1 to TRBJ2-3, with TRBD1 identical over 9 bases. Germline CDR1 and CDR2: LGHDT and YNNKEL (reference sequence). CDR3 length: 16 residues. The V and J ends lost 0 bases and 5 bases, in that order; junction bases with no gene match: 6. CDR3 protein: CASSQDPDRGGDTQYF. The CDR3 nucleotides read TGTGCCAGCAGCCAAGACCCGGACAGGGGTGGAGATACGCAGTATTTT.